The present T cell receptor (beta chain) was sequenced within a study of OX40 agonist ivuxolimab in advanced cancers. The overall study: From about 20 to 80 years was the age range, with a mean of approximately 58 years, and about 83% were male. Three patients, one with hepatocellular carcinoma and two with cutaneous melanoma, responded partially. Broader study findings: Low normalized T-cell clonal expansion was also seen in some nonresponders.

Sequencing used immunoSEQ multiplex PCR; TCRdb keeps in-frame clones, though not all of them. The data show around 14,000 clones, 70% to 80% seen once. Turning to this clone: Its target is not known.

V lost 5 bases and J 5 bases, leaving 9 bases between the germline ends. CDR1 is SGHAT, CDR2 FQNNGV, per germline. The CDR3 spans 13 residues. This chain connects TRBV11-2 to TRBJ2-2; the D is unclear. This sample comprised CD4+ or CD8+ T cells sorted from blood, obtained in a trial of the OX40 agonist ivuxolimab. This receptor was identified in an adult with an advanced solid tumor such as melanoma, head and neck, liver or kidney cancer. CDR3 region: CASSPQKTGELFF. The CDR3 DNA reads TGTGCCAGCAGCCCGCAGAAGACCGGGGAGCTGTTTTTT. The full variable domain, with the rest looked up from reference TRBV11-2 and TRBJ2-2, is EAGVAQSPRYKIIEKRQSVAFWCNPISGHATLYWYQQILGQGPKLLIQFQNNGVVDDSQLPKDRFSAERLKGVDSTLKIQPAKLEDSAVYLCASSPQKTGELFFGEGSRLTVL.